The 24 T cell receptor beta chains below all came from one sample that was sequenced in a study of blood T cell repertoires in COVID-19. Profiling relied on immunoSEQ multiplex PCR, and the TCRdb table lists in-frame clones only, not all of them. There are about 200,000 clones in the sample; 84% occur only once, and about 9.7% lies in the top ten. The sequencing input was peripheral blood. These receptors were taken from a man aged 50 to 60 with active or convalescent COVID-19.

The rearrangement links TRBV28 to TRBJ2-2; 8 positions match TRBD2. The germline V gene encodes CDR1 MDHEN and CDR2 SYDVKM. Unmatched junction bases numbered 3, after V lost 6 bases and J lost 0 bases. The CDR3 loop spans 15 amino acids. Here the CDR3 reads CASRISGANTGELFF. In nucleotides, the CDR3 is TGTGCCAGCAGGATTAGCGGGGCGAACACCGGGGAGCTGTTTTTT.

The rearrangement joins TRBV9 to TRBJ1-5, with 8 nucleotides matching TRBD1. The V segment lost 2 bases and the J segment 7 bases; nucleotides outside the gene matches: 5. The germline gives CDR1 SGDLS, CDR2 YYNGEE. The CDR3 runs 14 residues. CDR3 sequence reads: CASSVTGEGQPQHF. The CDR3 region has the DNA TGTGCCAGCAGCGTGACAGGGGAAGGGCAGCCCCAGCATTTT.

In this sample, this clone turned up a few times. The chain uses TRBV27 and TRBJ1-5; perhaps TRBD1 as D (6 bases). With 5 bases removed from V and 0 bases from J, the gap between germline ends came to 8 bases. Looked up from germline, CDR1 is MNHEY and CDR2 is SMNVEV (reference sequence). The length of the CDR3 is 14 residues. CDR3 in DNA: TGTGCCAGCAGTCAGGACAGTAGCAATCAGCCCCAGCATTTT. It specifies CASSQDSSNQPQHF.

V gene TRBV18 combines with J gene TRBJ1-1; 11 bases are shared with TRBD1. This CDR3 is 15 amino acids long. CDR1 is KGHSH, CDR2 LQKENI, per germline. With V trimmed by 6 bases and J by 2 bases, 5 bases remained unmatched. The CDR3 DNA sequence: TGTGCCAGCTCTTGGGGGACAGGGGGAAACACTGAAGCTTTCTTT. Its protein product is CASSWGTGGNTEAFF. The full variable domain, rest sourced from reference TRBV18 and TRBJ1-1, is NAGVMQNPRHLVRRRGQEARLRCSPMKGHSHVYWYRQLPEEGLKFMVYLQKENIIDESGMPKERFSAEFPKEGPSILRIQQVVRGDSAAYFCASSWGTGGNTEAFFGQGTRLTVV.

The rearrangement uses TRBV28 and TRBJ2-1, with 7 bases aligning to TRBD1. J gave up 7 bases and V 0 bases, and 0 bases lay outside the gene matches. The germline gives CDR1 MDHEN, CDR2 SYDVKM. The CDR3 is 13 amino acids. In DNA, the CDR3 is TGTGCCAGCAGTTTATGGACAGGGAATGAGCAGTTCTTC. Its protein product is CASSLWTGNEQFF.

The CDR3 here is CASSLDRGAGGYTF. In DNA form, the CDR3 reads TGTGCCAGCAGCTTAGATCGGGGAGCCGGTGGCTACACCTTC. The gene calls are TRBV11-2 and TRBJ1-2; D gene unclear. Deletions cut 0 bases from V and 7 bases from J, with 12 bases between. The CDR3 has 14 residues. The germline gives CDR1 SGHAT, CDR2 FQNNGV.

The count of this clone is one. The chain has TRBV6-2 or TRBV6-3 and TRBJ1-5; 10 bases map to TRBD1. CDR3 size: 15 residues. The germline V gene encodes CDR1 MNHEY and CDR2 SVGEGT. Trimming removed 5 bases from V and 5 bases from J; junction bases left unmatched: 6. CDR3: CASSLGTGVYQPQHF. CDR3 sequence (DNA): TGTGCCAGCAGTCTCGGGACAGGGGTCTATCAGCCCCAGCATTTT.

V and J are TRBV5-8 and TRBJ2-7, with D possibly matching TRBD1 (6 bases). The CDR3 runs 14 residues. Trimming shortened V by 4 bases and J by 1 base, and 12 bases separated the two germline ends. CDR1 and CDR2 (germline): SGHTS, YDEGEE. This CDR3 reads CASSTRQVSYEQYV. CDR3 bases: TGTGCCAGCAGCACCCGACAGGTGTCCTACGAGCAGTACGTC.

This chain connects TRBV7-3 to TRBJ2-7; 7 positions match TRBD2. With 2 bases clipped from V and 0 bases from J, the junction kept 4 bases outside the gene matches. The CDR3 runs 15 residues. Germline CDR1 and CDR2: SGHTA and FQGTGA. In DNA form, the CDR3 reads TGTGCCAGCAGCTTATTGCCTAGCGGCTCCTACGAGCAGTACTTC. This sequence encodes CASSLLPSGSYEQYF.

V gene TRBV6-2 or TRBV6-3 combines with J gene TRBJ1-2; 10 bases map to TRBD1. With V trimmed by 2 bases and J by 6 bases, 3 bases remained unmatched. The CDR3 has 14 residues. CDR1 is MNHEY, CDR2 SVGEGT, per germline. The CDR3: CASSYVDRGNGYTF. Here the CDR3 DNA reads TGTGCCAGCAGTTACGTGGACAGGGGGAATGGCTACACCTTC.

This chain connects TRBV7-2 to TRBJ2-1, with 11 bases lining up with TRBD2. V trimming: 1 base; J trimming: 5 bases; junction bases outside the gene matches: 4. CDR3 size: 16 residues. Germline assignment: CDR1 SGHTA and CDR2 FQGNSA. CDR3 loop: CASSLVAGGRDNEQFF. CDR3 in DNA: TGTGCCAGCAGCTTAGTAGCGGGGGGGCGCGACAATGAGCAGTTCTTC.

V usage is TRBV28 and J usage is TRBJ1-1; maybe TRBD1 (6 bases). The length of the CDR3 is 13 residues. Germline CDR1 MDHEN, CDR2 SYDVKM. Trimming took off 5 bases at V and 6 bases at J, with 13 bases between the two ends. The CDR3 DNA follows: TGTGCCAGCAGTCGACAGGAGTACCCTGAAGCTTTCTTT. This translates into CASSRQEYPEAFF.

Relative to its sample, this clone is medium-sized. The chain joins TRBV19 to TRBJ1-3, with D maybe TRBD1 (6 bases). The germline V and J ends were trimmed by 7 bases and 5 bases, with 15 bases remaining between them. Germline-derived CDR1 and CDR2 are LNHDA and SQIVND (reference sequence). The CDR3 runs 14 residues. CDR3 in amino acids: CASKGNRERNTIYF. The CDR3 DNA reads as TGTGCCAGTAAGGGCAACAGGGAACGAAACACCATATATTTT.

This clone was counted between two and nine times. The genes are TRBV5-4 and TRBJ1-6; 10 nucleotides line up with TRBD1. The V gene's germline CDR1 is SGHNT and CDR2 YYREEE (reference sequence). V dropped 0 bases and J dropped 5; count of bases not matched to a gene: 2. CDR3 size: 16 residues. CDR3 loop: CASSLAGQGDNSPLHF. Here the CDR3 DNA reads TGTGCCAGCAGCTTGGCCGGACAGGGGGATAATTCACCCCTCCACTTT.

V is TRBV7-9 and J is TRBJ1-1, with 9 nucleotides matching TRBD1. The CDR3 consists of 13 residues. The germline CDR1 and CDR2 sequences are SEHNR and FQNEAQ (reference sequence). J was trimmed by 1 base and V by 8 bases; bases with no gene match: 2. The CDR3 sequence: CASGTGRNTEAFF. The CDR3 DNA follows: TGTGCCAGCGGGACAGGGCGGAACACTGAAGCTTTCTTT.

CDR3 nucleotide sequence: TGTGCCAGCAGTACGGGGGCTAACTATGGCTACACCTTC. Amino acid sequence: CASSTGANYGYTF. The chain is built from TRBV6-2 or TRBV6-3 and TRBJ1-2; the D gene is possibly TRBD1 (5 bases). Trimming removed 5 bases at V and 0 bases at J, with 7 bases between. CDR3 length equals 13 residues. CDR1 is MNHEY, CDR2 SVGEGT, per germline.

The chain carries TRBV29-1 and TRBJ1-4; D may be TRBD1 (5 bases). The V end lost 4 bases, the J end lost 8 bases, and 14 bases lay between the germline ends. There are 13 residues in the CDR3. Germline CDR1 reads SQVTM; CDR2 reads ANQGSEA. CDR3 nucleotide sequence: TGCAGCGTTGGTTGGCAGGGTGGGGAAAAACTGTTTTTT. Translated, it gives CSVGWQGGEKLFF.

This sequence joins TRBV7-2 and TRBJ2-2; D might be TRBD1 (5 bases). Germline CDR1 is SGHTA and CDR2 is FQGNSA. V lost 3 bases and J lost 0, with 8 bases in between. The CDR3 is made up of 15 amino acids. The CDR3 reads CASSFYRSNTGELFF. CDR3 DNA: TGTGCCAGCAGCTTTTACAGGTCGAACACCGGGGAGCTGTTTTTT.

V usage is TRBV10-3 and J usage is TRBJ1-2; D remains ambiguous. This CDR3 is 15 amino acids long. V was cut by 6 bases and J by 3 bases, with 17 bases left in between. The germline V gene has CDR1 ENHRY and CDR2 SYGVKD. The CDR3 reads CAISRAPKADYGYTF. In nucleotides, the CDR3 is TGTGCCATCAGCCGGGCTCCTAAAGCGGACTATGGCTACACCTTC.

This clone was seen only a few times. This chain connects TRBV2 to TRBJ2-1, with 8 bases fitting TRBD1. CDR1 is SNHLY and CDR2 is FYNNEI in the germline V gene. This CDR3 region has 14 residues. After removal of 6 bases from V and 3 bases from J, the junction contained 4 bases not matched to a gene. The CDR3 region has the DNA TGTGCCAGCAGACAGGGGGGCGTCTACAATGAGCAGTTCTTC. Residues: CASRQGGVYNEQFF. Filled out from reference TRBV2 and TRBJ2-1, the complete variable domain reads EPEVTQTPSHQVTQMGQEVILRCVPISNHLYFYWYRQILGQKVEFLVSFYNNEISEKSEIFDDQFSVERPDGSNFTLKIRSTKLEDSAMYFCASRQGGVYNEQFFGPGTRLTVL.

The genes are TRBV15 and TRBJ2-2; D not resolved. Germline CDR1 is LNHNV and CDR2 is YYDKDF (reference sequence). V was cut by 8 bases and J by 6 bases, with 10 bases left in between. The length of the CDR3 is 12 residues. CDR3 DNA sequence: TGTGCCACCTCCCCTCTTGCCGGGGAGCTGTTTTTT. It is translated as CATSPLAGELFF.

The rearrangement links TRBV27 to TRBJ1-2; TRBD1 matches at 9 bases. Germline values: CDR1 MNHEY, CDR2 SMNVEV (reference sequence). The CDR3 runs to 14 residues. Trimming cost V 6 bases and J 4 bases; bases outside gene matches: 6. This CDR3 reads CASSSGQGSYGYTF. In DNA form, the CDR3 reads TGTGCCAGCAGCTCCGGACAGGGGAGCTATGGCTACACCTTC.

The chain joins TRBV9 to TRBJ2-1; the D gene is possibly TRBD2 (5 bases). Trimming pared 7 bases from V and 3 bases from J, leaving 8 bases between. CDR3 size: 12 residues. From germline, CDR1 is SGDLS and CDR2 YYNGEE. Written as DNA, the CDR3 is TGTGCCAGCGGGGAGAACTACAATGAGCAGTTCTTC. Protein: CASGENYNEQFF.

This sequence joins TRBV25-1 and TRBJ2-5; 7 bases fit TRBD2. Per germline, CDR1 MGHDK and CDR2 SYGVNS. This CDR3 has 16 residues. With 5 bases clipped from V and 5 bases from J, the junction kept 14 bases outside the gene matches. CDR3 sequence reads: CASSLGRAGSGETQYF. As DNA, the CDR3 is TGTGCCAGCAGTCTGGGGAGGGCAGGGTCAGGCGAGACCCAGTACTTC.